This TCR beta chain is drawn from a study of blood T cell repertoires in COVID-19 (dated by TCRdb to 2018 to 2021). Study-wide context: The collaborator samples originated in the United States, Italy and Spain and spanned the acute and convalescent phases of COVID-19. The repertoires were made available in a free public database intended to serve as a resource for research on the immune response to SARS-CoV-2. The samples were drawn from the first 160 participants of the ongoing ImmuneRACE study and from 950 to 1,500 subjects provided by 6 global collaborators. Deeply sampled blood TCRbeta repertoires from subjects exposed to, actively infected with, or recovered from COVID-19 were included in the dataset. The sample metadata nearly always contained a de-identified subject ID, COVID-19 status, age in years and sex. Where HLA class I and class II types were available, the types were taken from metadata supplied by the sample provider, not from assay-based typing. The prospective study material was composed of cDNA or gDNA derived from T cells, B-cell-depleted T cells, or PBMCs. Broad study findings and their caveats: The amount of clinical and demographic metadata varied by source and participant and was provided uncurated.

CDR1 and CDR2 are drawn from the germline V gene: MGHDK, SYGVNS. At the junction V is shortened by 4 bases and J by 0 bases, with 9 bases in between. Spanning cysteine to phenylalanine, the CDR3 consists of 14 amino acids. The DNA shown is the 42-base CDR3, in frame from base 1. A remark on this clone: The specificity of this receptor is unknown. No per-base quality is available; no much larger clone lies one base away.

TCRbeta CDR3 regions were amplified from genomic DNA using the immunoSEQ Assay, a bias-controlled multiplex PCR. The study's processing was this. The number of nucleated cells in each sample was estimated by amplification of reference gene primers within the assay. To quantify the absolute abundance of each unique TCRbeta CDR3 rearrangement, sequence reads were collapsed and filtered. For each sample, productive Simpson clonality was calculated by taking the square root of Simpson's diversity index across productive rearrangements. TCRdb mirrors the immuneACCESS table, restricted to in-frame sequences. Some clones are absent from its copies; in checked studies, under half trace to an unresolved V gene, and the reason for the others is unknown. V, J and clone size were drawn from that table, and D and trimming were deduced from the DNA. The sample table lists just under 85,000 clones, around four fifths of them with a count of one. The ten largest account for approximately 17% of the sample.

Each collaborating institution followed its own protocols to collect whole blood in K2EDTA tubes. For TCRbeta analysis, collaborator samples were shipped as frozen whole blood, as isolated PBMCs, or as DNA extracted from either sample type. This clonotype was obtained from a woman aged 60-75 years with acute or convalescent COVID-19. Material for sequencing was peripheral blood. In this chain, TRBV25-1 is recombined with TRBJ1-1; the best D guess is TRBD1, with 5 bases matching. CDR3 region: CASSGMTVNTEAFF. DNA sequence: TGTGCCAGCAGTGGGATGACAGTGAACACTGAAGCTTTCTTT.